This TCR beta chain emerged from a study of blood T cells in healthy people across ages. Findings and limits, study-wide: Estimates based on one million T cells were treated as lower bounds. TCR beta diversity correlated strongly with naive T cell percentage.

Next came a second PCR, run for roughly 6 to 11 cycles, which used a sample-barcoded 5' primer along with a J-beta primer mix. TCRdb reanalysed the 5' RACE reads using MiXCR and keeps one entry per CDR3 protein. Of around 1,800,000 distinct CDR3 sequences listed, around 42% were seen once; the top ten hold under 25%. In regard to this clonotype: The target antigen is unknown.

Germline CDR1 is SGHTA and CDR2 is FQGTGA. This CDR3 has 15 amino acids. Trimming stripped 5 bases from V and 1 base from J, with 14 bases between. The specimen sequenced was blood. This receptor was taken from a human donor in good health. This chain links TRBV7-3 with TRBJ1-2, with D possibly matching TRBD1 (5 bases). CDR3 bases: TGTGCCAGCAGCCCGGGGCGCCGCAATAACTATGGCTACACCTTC. It yields the protein CASSPGRRNNYGYTF.